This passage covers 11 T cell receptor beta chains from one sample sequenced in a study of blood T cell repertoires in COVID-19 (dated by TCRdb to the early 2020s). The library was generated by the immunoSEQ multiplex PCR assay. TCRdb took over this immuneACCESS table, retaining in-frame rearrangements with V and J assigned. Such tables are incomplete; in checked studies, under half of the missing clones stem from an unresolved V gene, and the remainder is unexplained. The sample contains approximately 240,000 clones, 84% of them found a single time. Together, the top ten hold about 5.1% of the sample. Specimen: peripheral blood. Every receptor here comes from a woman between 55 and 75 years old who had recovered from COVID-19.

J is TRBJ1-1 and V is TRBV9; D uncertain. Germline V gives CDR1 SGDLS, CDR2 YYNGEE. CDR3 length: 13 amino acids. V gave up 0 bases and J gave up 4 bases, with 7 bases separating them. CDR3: CASSVVPGTEAFF. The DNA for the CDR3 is TGTGCCAGCAGCGTAGTCCCAGGCACTGAAGCTTTCTTT.

For the CDR3, the DNA is TGTGCCACCAGCAGAGATAGCGGGGGGCTTACCTACGAGCAGTACTTC. It yields the protein CATSRDSGGLTYEQYF. The chain recombines TRBV15 with TRBJ2-5; 10 nucleotides agree with TRBD2. The end of the DNA fits TRBJ2-7 better, so the J call may be wrong. The CDR3 covers 16 residues. The germline V gene has CDR1 LNHNV and CDR2 YYDKDF (reference sequence).

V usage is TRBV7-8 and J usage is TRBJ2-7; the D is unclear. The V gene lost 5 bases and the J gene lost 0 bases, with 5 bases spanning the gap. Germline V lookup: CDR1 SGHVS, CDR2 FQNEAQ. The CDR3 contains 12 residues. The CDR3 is CASSLSSYEQYF. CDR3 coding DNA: TGTGCCAGCAGCCTTAGCTCCTACGAGCAGTACTTC.

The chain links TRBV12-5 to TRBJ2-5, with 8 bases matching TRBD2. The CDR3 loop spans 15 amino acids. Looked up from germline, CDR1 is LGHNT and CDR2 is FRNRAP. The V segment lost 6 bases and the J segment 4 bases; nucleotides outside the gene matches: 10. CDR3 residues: CASGPPGRGSETQYF. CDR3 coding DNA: TGTGCTAGTGGACCTCCCGGGAGGGGGTCAGAGACCCAGTACTTC.

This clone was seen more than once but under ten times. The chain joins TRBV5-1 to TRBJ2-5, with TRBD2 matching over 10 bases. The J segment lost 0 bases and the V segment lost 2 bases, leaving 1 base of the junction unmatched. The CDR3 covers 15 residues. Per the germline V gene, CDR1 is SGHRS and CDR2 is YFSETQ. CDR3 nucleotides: TGCGCCAGCAGCTTACTAGCGGGGAACCAAGAGACCCAGTACTTC. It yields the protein CASSLLAGNQETQYF.

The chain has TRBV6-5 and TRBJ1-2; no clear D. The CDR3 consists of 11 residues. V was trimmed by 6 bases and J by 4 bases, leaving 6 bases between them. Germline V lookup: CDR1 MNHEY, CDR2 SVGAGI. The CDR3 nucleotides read TGTGCCAGCAGAGCTCCCTATGGCTACACCTTC. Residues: CASRAPYGYTF.

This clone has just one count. Here the CDR3 reads CASSPQAQGNYEQYF. As DNA, the CDR3 is TGTGCCAGCAGCCCCCAGGCACAGGGTAACTACGAGCAGTACTTC. The J gene is TRBJ2-7, the V gene TRBV11-1, with D possibly being TRBD1 (6 bases). V was clipped by 5 bases and J by 3 bases, with 17 bases between them. Germline V gene data show CDR1 as SGHAT and CDR2 as FQDESV (reference sequence). This CDR3 has 15 residues.

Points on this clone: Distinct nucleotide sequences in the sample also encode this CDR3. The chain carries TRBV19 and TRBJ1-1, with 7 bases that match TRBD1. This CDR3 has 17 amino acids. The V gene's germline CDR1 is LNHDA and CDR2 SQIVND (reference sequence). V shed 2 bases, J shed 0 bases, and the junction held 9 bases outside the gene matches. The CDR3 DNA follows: TGTGCCAGTAGTATACGGAGGACAGGCCCGATGAACACTGAAGCTTTCTTT. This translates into CASSIRRTGPMNTEAFF.

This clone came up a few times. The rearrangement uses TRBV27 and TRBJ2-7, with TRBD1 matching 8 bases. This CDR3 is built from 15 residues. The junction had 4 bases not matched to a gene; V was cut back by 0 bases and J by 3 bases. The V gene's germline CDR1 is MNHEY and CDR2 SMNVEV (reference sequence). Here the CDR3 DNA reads TGTGCCAGCAGTTTATCGAGGACAGGGCGCTACGAGCAGTACTTC. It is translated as CASSLSRTGRYEQYF.

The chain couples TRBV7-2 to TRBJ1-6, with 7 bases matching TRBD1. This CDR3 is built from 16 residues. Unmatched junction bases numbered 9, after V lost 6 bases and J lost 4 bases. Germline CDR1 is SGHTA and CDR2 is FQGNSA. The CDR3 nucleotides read TGTGCCAGCAGACCCCGACAGGGTCGATATAATTCACCCCTCCACTTT. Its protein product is CASRPRQGRYNSPLHF.

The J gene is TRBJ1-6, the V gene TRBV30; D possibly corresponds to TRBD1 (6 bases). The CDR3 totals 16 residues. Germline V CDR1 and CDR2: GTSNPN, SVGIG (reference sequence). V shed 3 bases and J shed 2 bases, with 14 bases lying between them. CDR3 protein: CAWRGAGAAYNSPLHF. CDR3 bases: TGTGCCTGGAGGGGAGCAGGGGCGGCCTATAATTCACCCCTCCACTTT.